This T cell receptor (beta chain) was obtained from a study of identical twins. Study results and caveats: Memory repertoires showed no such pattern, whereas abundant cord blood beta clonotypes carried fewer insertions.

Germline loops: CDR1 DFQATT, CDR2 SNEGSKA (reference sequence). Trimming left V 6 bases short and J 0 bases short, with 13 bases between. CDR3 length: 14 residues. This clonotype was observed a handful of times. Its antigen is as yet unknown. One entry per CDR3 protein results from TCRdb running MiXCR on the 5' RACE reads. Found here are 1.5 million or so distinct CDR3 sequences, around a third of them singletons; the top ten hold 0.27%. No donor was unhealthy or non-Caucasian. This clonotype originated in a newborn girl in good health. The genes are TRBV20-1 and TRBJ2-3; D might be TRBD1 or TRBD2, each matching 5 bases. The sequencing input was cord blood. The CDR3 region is CSASGSWSTDTQYF. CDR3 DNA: TGCAGTGCCTCAGGGAGTTGGAGCACAGATACGCAGTATTTT.